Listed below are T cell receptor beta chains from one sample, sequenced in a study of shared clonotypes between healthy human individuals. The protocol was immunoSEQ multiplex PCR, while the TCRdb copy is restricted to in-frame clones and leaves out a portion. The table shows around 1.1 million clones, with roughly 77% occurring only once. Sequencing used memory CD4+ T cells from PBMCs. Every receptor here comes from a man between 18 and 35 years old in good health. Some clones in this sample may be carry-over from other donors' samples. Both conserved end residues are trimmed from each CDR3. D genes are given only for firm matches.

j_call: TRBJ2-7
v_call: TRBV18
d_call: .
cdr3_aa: ASSPRTVYEQY

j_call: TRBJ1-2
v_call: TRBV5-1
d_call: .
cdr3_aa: ATNPGQFNGYT

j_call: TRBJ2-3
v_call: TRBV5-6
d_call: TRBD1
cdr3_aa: ASSYRQGWADTQY

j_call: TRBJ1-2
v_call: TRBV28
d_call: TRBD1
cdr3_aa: ASSLRQGKDYT

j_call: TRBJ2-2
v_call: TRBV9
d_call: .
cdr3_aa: ASSPRRGTTGELF

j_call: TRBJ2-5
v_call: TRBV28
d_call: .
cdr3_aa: ASSLSGGVGGWTQY

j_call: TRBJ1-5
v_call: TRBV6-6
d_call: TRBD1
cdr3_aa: ASSFSLRTGDQPQH

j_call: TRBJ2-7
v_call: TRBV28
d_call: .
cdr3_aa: ASPCGCNYEQY

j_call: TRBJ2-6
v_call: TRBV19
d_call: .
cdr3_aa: ASSTPPDGHSGANVLT

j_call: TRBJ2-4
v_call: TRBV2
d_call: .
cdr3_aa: ATTLLAFQY

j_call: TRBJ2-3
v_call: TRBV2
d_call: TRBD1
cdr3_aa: ASRRQGFPDTQY

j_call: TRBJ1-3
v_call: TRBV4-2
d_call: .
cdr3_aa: ASSQDLILASRSGNTIY

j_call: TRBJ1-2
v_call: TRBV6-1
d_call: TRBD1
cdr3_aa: ASTRQEQGIGYT

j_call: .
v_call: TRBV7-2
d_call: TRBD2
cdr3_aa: ASSLGGRADEQY

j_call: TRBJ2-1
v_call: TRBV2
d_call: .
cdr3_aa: ASSTHRAYNEQF

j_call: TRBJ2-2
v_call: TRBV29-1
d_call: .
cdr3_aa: SVLGFANTGELF

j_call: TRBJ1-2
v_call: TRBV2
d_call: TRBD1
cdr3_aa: ASSGQGAGGYT

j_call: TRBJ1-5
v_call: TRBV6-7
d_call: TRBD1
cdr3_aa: ASSLGQGNQPQH

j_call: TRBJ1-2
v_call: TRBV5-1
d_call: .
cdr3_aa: ASSLTQDMGYT

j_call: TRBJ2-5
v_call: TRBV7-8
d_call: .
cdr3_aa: ASSLETQY

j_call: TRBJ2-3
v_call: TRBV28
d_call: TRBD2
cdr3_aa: ASSWREGPDTQY

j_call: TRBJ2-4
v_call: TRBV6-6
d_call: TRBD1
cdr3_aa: ASSSGQGLAKNIQY

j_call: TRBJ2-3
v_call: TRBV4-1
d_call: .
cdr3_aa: ASSPLGTDTDTQY

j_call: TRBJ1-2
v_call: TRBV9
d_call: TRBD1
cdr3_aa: ASSPRTGYYGYT

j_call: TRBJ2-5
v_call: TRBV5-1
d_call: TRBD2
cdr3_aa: ASRAFSGSETQY

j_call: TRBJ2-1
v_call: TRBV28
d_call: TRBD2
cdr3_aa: ASRLRRGYNEQF